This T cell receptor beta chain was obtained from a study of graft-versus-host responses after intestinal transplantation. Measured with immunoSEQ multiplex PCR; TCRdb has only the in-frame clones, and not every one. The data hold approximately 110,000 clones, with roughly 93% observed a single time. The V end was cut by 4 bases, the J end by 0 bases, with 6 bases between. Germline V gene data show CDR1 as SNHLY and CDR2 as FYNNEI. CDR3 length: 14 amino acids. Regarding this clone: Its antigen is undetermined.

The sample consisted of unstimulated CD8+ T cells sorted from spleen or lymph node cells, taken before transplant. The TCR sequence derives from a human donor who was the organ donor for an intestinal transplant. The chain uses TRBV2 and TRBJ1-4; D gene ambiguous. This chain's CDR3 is CASSVRATNEKLFF. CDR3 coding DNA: TGTGCCAGCAGTGTGCGGGCAACTAATGAAAAACTGTTTTTT.